This is a list of T cell receptor beta chains from one sample in a study of blood T cells in healthy people across ages. TCRdb analysed the 5' RACE reads with MiXCR anew, one entry per CDR3 protein. The sample has some 1,500,000 distinct CDR3 sequences; roughly two fifths are singletons. Specimen: blood. Receptor source: a woman in her late teens or twenties in good health. CDR3s include the opening cysteine and the closing phenylalanine or tryptophan. The order of the fields is J gene, clone size, V gene, D gene, CDR3 DNA, CDR3 protein. The D gene is left open where the match is weak. Clone size, where shown, is once, few, many, or a class for clones that have expanded.

>TRBJ2-3|.|TRBV6-2/TRBV6-3|TRBD1
TGTGCCAGCAGTCCGGGACAGGGGATTACGCAGTATTTT
CASSPGQGITQYF
>TRBJ1-2|few|TRBV7-2|.
TGTGCCAGCAGCTTAAACGGTTTCTATGGCTACACCTTC
CASSLNGFYGYTF
>TRBJ2-3|few|TRBV20-1|.
TGCAGTGCTAGACCACAGCAAGATACGCAGTATTTT
CSARPQQDTQYF
>TRBJ2-2|.|TRBV2|TRBD1
TGTGCCAGCAGGCTCCGGGACAGGGGGCGCGGGGAGCTGTTTTTT
CASRLRDRGRGELFF
>TRBJ2-7|.|TRBV6-2/TRBV6-3|.
TGTGCCAGCAGTCACAGGGATTCTTCCCAGTACTTC
CASSHRDSSQYF
>TRBJ2-3|.|TRBV25-1|TRBD2
TGTGCCAGCGGGCCGACTAGCGGGGGAGTTTTAAGCACAGATACGCAGTATTTT
CASGPTSGGVLSTDTQYF
>TRBJ2-1|few|TRBV21-1|.
TGTGCCAGCTCCTACAGGGAAAAAAGCTTCAATGAGCAGTTCTTC
CASSYREKSFNEQFF
>TRBJ2-1|.|TRBV4-1|TRBD1
TGCGCCAGCAGCCGGGGGGACAGGGGTTACAATGAGCAGTTCTTC
CASSRGDRGYNEQFF
>TRBJ2-3|.|TRBV6-1|TRBD2
TGTGCCAGCAGTACCGGGACTAGCGTTTCTAGCACAGATACGCAGTATTTT
CASSTGTSVSSTDTQYF
>TRBJ2-1|.|TRBV20-1|TRBD2
TGCAGCGCTCTGGATGGGGAGGGCCTCTACAATGAGCAGTTCTTC
CSALDGEGLYNEQFF
>TRBJ2-1|many|TRBV7-9|.
TGTGCCAGCAGCTTTGGGCAGGGGCTCTACAATGAGCAGTTCTTC
CASSFGQGLYNEQFF
>TRBJ1-2|.|TRBV6-5|TRBD1
TGTGCCAGCAGAGAAACAGGGGGCGCGCATGGCTACACCTTC
CASRETGGAHGYTF
>TRBJ2-1|few|TRBV7-2|.
TGTGCCAGCAGCATGCCGGTTTTAACCTACAATGAGCAGTTCTTC
CASSMPVLTYNEQFF
>TRBJ2-1|.|TRBV28|TRBD1
TGTGCCAGCAGCTCACTCCGACAGGGGAGGTGGAATGAGCAGTTCTTC
CASSSLRQGRWNEQFF
>TRBJ2-1|few|TRBV20-1|.
TGCAGTGCTAGGCCTTTGGTTACCTACAATGAGCAGTTCTTC
CSARPLVTYNEQFF
>TRBJ2-1|few|TRBV5-1|TRBD1
TGCGCCAGCAGCGCACTCGCTCCGGGACAGGGCTACAATGAGCAGTTCTTC
CASSALAPGQGYNEQFF
>TRBJ1-1|many|TRBV11-2|.
TGTGCCAGCAGCCCTCGACAGCTGAACACTGAAGCTTTCTTT
CASSPRQLNTEAFF
>TRBJ2-7|few|TRBV25-1|.
TGTGCCAGCAGCCGGGGGGCGCACTACGAGCAGTACTTC
CASSRGAHYEQYF
>TRBJ2-7|.|TRBV2|.
TGTGCCAGCAGTATAGACGGGAGAGCCTACAATGAGCAGTACTTC
CASSIDGRAYNEQYF
>TRBJ1-2|.|TRBV4-3|.
TGCGCCAGCAGTGCGACAACAGGCTTGTATTACACCTTC
CASSATTGLYYTF
>TRBJ1-4|.|TRBV20-1|.
TGCAGTGCTAGAGATCCGCAGATTGGGGGGGAAAAACTGTTTTTT
CSARDPQIGGEKLFF
>TRBJ2-1|.|TRBV20-1|TRBD2
TGCAGTGCTAGTATCCCCCGGGGGGAGGGCACCTACGAGCAGTTCTTC
CSASIPRGEGTYEQFF
>TRBJ1-6|.|TRBV20-1|.
TGCAGTGCCCGACCGGGGCAGCCGGTCGGAAATTCACCCCTCCACTTT
CSARPGQPVGNSPLHF
>TRBJ1-1|few|TRBV11-2|.
TGTGCCAGCAGCTCTGGGAACCCAGGCAAAGCTTTCTTT
CASSSGNPGKAFF
>TRBJ2-1|.|TRBV6-1|.
TGTGCCACTACCCCGGGGATATCCTACAATGAGCAGTTCTTC
CATTPGISYNEQFF
>TRBJ1-1|.|TRBV7-8|.
TGTGCCAGCAGCCTTCTTGGGGGGGAGGTCTCACCCGAAGCTTTCTTT
CASSLLGGEVSPEAFF
>TRBJ1-2|.|TRBV12-5|.
TGTGCTAGTGGTTTGAGTGCAGCTTTCCAACTTTATGGCTACACCTTC
CASGLSAAFQLYGYTF
>TRBJ2-3|.|TRBV20-1|TRBD1
TGCACCACAGGGGTCACAGATACGCAGTATTTT
CTTGVTDTQYF
>TRBJ2-3|many|TRBV20-1|.
TGCAGTGCTAGCGGTCTGGTGCGGGAAGGCACAGATACGCAGTATTTT
CSASGLVREGTDTQYF
>TRBJ2-1|many|TRBV4-3|.
TGCGCCAGCAGCCAAGATGAAACCCGGACGGGGGTGAATGAGCAGTTCTTC
CASSQDETRTGVNEQFF
>TRBJ2-5|.|TRBV15|.
TGTGCCACCAGCAGAGATTCGGGGAATGAGCAGTACTTC
CATSRDSGNEQYF
>TRBJ1-5|.|TRBV10-3|.
TGTGCCATCAGGGGGGACGGCAATCAGCCCCAGCATTTT
CAIRGDGNQPQHF
>TRBJ1-4|.|TRBV20-1|.
TGCAGTGCTAGAGCCGGGGAGGGTGAAAAACTGTTTTTT
CSARAGEGEKLFF
>TRBJ2-5|few|TRBV5-1|.
TGCGCCAGCAGCGAATTCGGGTTACAAGAGACCCAGTACTTC
CASSEFGLQETQYF
>TRBJ1-5|once|TRBV4-1|TRBD1
TGCGCCAGCAGCCAATCAGGGGGCCCAAGCAATCAGCCCCAGCATTTT
CASSQSGGPSNQPQHF
>TRBJ2-4|many|TRBV12-3/TRBV12-4|TRBD1
TGTGCCAGCAGTCCCGGGACAGAAAACATTCAGTACTTC
CASSPGTENIQYF
>TRBJ1-3|once|TRBV4-1|.
TGCGCCAGCAGCCAACCCGGACAGTCCTCTGGAAACACCATATATTTT
CASSQPGQSSGNTIYF
>TRBJ1-2|many|TRBV7-9|.
TGTGCCAGCAGCTTACAGACAGACTATGGCTACACCTTC
CASSLQTDYGYTF
>TRBJ1-1|.|TRBV4-1|.
TGCGCCAGCAGCCCGCTATATGGACACAGGCTTAGGGTAGCTTTCTTT
CASSPLYGHRLRVAFF
>TRBJ1-2|.|TRBV10-3|.
TGTGCCATCAGTAAGGACGGCTATGGCTACACCTTC
CAISKDGYGYTF
>TRBJ2-2|many|TRBV25-1|.
TGTGCCAGCAGGGGTCAAGGGACCGGGGAGCTGTTTTTT
CASRGQGTGELFF
>TRBJ2-1|.|TRBV7-3|.
TGTGCCAGCAGCTTAACTTTTGGCAGGGGAAACTACAATGAGCAGTTCTTC
CASSLTFGRGNYNEQFF
>TRBJ2-6|.|TRBV7-8|.
TGTGCCAGCAGCTTAGCGACAGCATCTGGGGCCAACGTCCTGACTTTC
CASSLATASGANVLTF
>TRBJ2-3|.|TRBV29-1|TRBD2
TGCAGCGTTGAAGACGGAGGCGGGGGGTCCACAGATACGCAGTATTTT
CSVEDGGGGSTDTQYF
>TRBJ2-1|many|TRBV4-1|.
TGCGCCAGCAGCCAAGAACGGGGATCGTGGAATGAGCAGTTCTTC
CASSQERGSWNEQFF
>TRBJ2-1|few|TRBV6-2/TRBV6-3|.
TGTGCCAGCAGGCTAGCTGTCTCCTACAATGAGCAGTTCTTC
CASRLAVSYNEQFF
>TRBJ2-4|.|TRBV21-1|.
TGTGCCAGCAGCACCGGGACAGGGCGAGAGGACAAAAACATTCAGTACTTC
CASSTGTGREDKNIQYF
>TRBJ2-5|.|TRBV29-1|.
TGCAGCGTTGAAACAGGAATGGGGACCCAGTACTTC
CSVETGMGTQYF
>TRBJ2-1|few|TRBV12-3/TRBV12-4|.
TGTGCCAGCAGTTTATTGGCTTACAATGAGCAGTTCTTC
CASSLLAYNEQFF
>TRBJ2-7|.|TRBV20-1|TRBD2
TGCAGTGCTAGAGTAAAGCGGGGGGGCGAGCAGTACTTC
CSARVKRGGEQYF
>TRBJ2-7|.|TRBV6-2/TRBV6-3|.
TGTGCCAGCAGTTACAGAGCGACCGAGCAGTACTTC
CASSYRATEQYF
>TRBJ2-5|.|TRBV7-9|.
TGTGCCAGCAACCTCATGACTCACCAAGAGACCCAGTACTTC
CASNLMTHQETQYF
>TRBJ2-2|.|TRBV12-3/TRBV12-4|TRBD2
TGTGCCAGCAGAACCGGGACTAGGCCCGGGGAGCTGTTTTTT
CASRTGTRPGELFF
>TRBJ2-3|few|TRBV7-3|.
TGTGCCAGCAGCCCCTCAGGGGGAGGTACGCAGTATTTT
CASSPSGGGTQYF
>TRBJ1-4|few|TRBV20-1|.
TGCAGACAATACTCAGGGGCTAATGAAAAACTGTTTTTT
CRQYSGANEKLFF